These 8 T cell receptor beta chains came from one sample sequenced in a study of blood T cells in healthy people across ages. Primers used in a second PCR of roughly 6 to 11 cycles were a sample-barcoded 5' primer and a J-beta primer mix. TCRdb re-analysed the 5' RACE reads in MiXCR, keeping a single row per CDR3 protein. Of about 800,000 distinct CDR3 sequences in the sample, roughly 25% were seen once. The sample was also linked to a second study, of T cells of mothers and their children.

Sequences were obtained from blood. Receptors originate from a boy aged 5 to 17 in good health.

CDR3 nucleotide sequence: TGTGCCAGCAGTGGACAGACAGGTCAAGAGACCCAGTACTTC. Amino acid sequence: CASSGQTGQETQYF. The chain joins TRBV6-6 to TRBJ2-5; D possibly corresponds to TRBD1 (6 bases). V shed 5 bases and J shed 2 bases, with 12 bases lying between them. Germline lookup yields CDR1 MNHNY and CDR2 SVGAGI (reference sequence). This CDR3 is 14 amino acids long.

The chain combines TRBV28 with TRBJ1-4, with unresolved D. V lost 4 bases and J lost 8, with 8 bases in between. CDR3 size: 12 residues. Per the germline V gene, CDR1 is MDHEN and CDR2 is SYDVKM. The CDR3 DNA follows: TGTGCCAGCAGTTCCCGTAGGGAAAAACTGTTTTTT. Translating it yields CASSSRREKLFF.

The CDR3 DNA is TGCGCCAGCAGCCAAGAATCTTTGGACTCTTGGGGGGCACATTCACCCCTCCACTTT. Translation: CASSQESLDSWGAHSPLHF. The rearrangement links TRBV4-3 to TRBJ1-6, with D maybe TRBD1 (6 bases). Germline V CDR1 and CDR2: LGHNA, YSLEER. CDR3 length equals 19 residues. V gave up 0 bases and J gave up 8 bases, with 23 bases separating them.

This clonotype was observed a handful of times. The chain employs TRBV3-1 and TRBJ2-7; D is undetermined. The germline V and J ends were trimmed by 1 base and 1 base, with 5 bases remaining between them. The CDR3 is 13 residues long. Germline CDR1 is LGHDT and CDR2 is YNNKEL (reference sequence). The CDR3 DNA sequence: TGTGCCAGCAGCCAAGCATGGTCCTACGAGCAGTACTTC. Its translation is CASSQAWSYEQYF.

V usage is TRBV18 and J usage is TRBJ2-1, with TRBD2 identical over 8 bases. This CDR3 comprises 14 residues. Germline assignment: CDR1 KGHSH and CDR2 LQKENI. V shed 6 bases and J 12 bases; nucleotides not matched to a gene: 13. The CDR3 DNA reads TGTGCCAGCTCCGAGGCTAGCGGGTCCTCGGGGCAGTTCTTC. As protein: CASSEASGSSGQFF.

V is TRBV6-1 and J is TRBJ2-3; 16 bases are shared with TRBD2. The germline gives CDR1 MNHNS, CDR2 SASEGT. V dropped 5 bases and J dropped 4; count of bases not matched to a gene: 9. The CDR3 runs to 18 residues. The CDR3, as DNA: TGTGCCAGCAGTCGCGGGACTAGCGGGAGGGCCAAATCAGATACGCAGTATTTT. Its translation: CASSRGTSGRAKSDTQYF.

The sample holds a few counts of this clonotype. J is TRBJ2-3 and V is TRBV7-2, with TRBD2 matching 7 bases. Trimming at V came to 4 bases and at J to 2 bases, leaving 6 bases not matched to a gene. Germline loops: CDR1 SGHTA, CDR2 FQGNSA. The CDR3 covers 15 residues. CDR3 DNA sequence: TGTGCCAGCAGCTGGACTAGGACTTTCACAGATACGCAGTATTTT. Its translation: CASSWTRTFTDTQYF.

This chain uses TRBV20-1 with TRBJ2-7, with 7 nucleotides matching TRBD2. Germline-derived CDR1 and CDR2 are DFQATT and SNEGSKA (reference sequence). This CDR3 contains 14 residues. V lost 4 bases to trimming and J lost 2 bases; unmatched junction nucleotides: 8. DNA of the CDR3: TGCAGTGCTATGCTAGCGGCCCTGACCTACGAGCAGTACTTC. This gives the protein CSAMLAALTYEQYF.